This T cell receptor beta chain is from a study of cytomegalovirus exposure and HLA in healthy donors. To note about this clone: Antigen: not known.

General study results and limits: Near-uniform donor sequencing depth was presumed by presence/absence analyses.

The PCR was carried out with 60 Vbeta primers and 13 Jbeta primers. This table comes from immunoSEQ multiplex PCR, and its TCRdb copy is limited to in-frame clones, with some not included. The sample carries 200,000 to 300,000 clones, about 80% recorded once. Germline V gives CDR1 MNHEY, CDR2 SVGAGI. V lost 4 bases to trimming and J lost 0 bases, with 7 bases between them. This CDR3 comprises 14 residues. The chain couples TRBV6-5 to TRBJ1-3; no reliable D call. The clonotype was recovered from a woman aged 40 to 49 in good health and CMV-seropositive. What was sequenced was PBMCs. CDR3 in DNA: TGTGCCAGCAGTTCGGGGAGCTCTGGAAACACCATATATTTT. This encodes CASSSGSSGNTIYF.